Listed below are T cell receptor beta chains from one sample, sequenced in a study of shared T cell receptors in the human thymus. Some clones are missing from TCRdb's copy, which holds only in-frame ones; the method was immunoSEQ multiplex PCR. In the table there are 550,000 to 800,000 clones, 80% to 90% of which are singletons. The same data also went into a second study, on human thymus T cells.

Sequencing was done on a sample of thymocytes. Receptors were obtained from a girl in the first two years of life with a congenital heart defect. CDR3s include the opening cysteine and the closing phenylalanine or tryptophan. The D gene is left open where the match is weak. Only part of the rows carry a size: once, few, many, or a class if the clone is expanded.

V gene,J gene,D gene,clone size,CDR3 protein,CDR3 DNA
TRBV5-6,TRBJ1-3,-,-,CASSLTPYSGNTIYF,TGTGCCAGCAGCCTGACACCTTACTCTGGAAACACCATATATTTT
TRBV10-3,TRBJ1-1,-,-,CAISEFKNTEAFF,TGTGCCATCAGTGAGTTTAAAAACACTGAAGCTTTCTTT
TRBV7-9,TRBJ2-3,TRBD2,-,CASPGLAVTDTQYF,TGTGCCAGCCCTGGACTAGCCGTCACAGATACGCAGTATTTT
TRBV27,TRBJ1-2,-,-,CASGSLTRGSNYGYTF,TGTGCCAGCGGGTCCCTAACCAGGGGTAGTAACTATGGCTACACCTTC
TRBV6-1,TRBJ2-7,-,-,CASNGGLVREQYF,TGTGCCAGCAACGGGGGGCTTGTGCGCGAGCAGTACTTC
TRBV6-6,TRBJ1-2,TRBD1,-,CASRRQGAQNYGYTF,TGTGCCAGCAGGCGACAGGGGGCCCAAAACTATGGCTACACCTTC
TRBV28,TRBJ2-7,-,-,CASRGPTTGHISSYEQYF,TGTGCCAGCCGAGGCCCCACGACAGGACATATATCTTCCTACGAGCAGTACTTC
TRBV7-3,TRBJ2-5,-,-,CASSRGRMIEQAAKETQYF,TGTGCCAGCAGCCGAGGACGGATGATTGAACAGGCCGCCAAAGAGACCCAGTACTTC
TRBV19,TRBJ2-7,-,-,CASSSGTDAYEQYF,TGTGCCAGTAGTAGCGGGACAGATGCCTACGAGCAGTACTTC
TRBV6-4,TRBJ1-2,TRBD1,-,CASSDTGQGNGYTF,TGTGCCAGCAGTGACACCGGACAGGGGAATGGCTACACCTTC
TRBV2,TRBJ1-2,-,-,CASRGGAYYGYTF,TGTGCCAGCCGAGGGGGGGCGTACTATGGCTACACCTTC
TRBV4-2,TRBJ1-1,TRBD1,-,CASSQVSRDRGWWYTEAFF,TGTGCCAGCAGCCAGGTCTCCCGGGACAGGGGATGGTGGTACACTGAAGCTTTCTTT
TRBV6-1,TRBJ1-6,TRBD1,-,CASRGTANSPLHF,TGTGCCAGCAGAGGGACAGCCAATTCACCCCTCCACTTT
TRBV5-1,TRBJ2-3,TRBD2,-,CASSWASGEFTDMQYF,TGCGCCAGCAGCTGGGCTAGCGGGGAGTTCACAGATATGCAGTATTTT
TRBV10-2,TRBJ2-5,-,-,CASSDHETQYF,TGCGCCAGCAGTGATCATGAGACCCAGTACTTC
TRBV5-6,TRBJ1-3,-,once,CASSSSPTTGNTIYF,TGTGCCAGCAGCTCCTCACCTACCACTGGAAACACCATATATTTT
TRBV28,TRBJ2-5,TRBD1,-,CAAYRGRGETQYF,TGTGCCGCCTACAGGGGCCGAGGGGAGACCCAGTACTTC
TRBV12-5,TRBJ2-1,-,once,CASGLWTGGKGSAAGGQNEQFF,TGTGCTAGTGGTTTGTGGACAGGGGGCAAAGGTAGTGCAGCGGGGGGGCAGAATGAGCAGTTCTTC
TRBV4-3,TRBJ1-2,TRBD1,-,CASSQDHGFGGQGLYTF,TGCGCCAGCAGCCAAGATCATGGCTTTGGGGGACAGGGATTGTACACCTTC
TRBV27,TRBJ2-7,-,-,CASSFRGATYEQYF,TGTGCCAGCAGTTTCCGGGGGGCTACCTACGAGCAGTACTTC
TRBV28,TRBJ1-5,-,once,CASSLESAERQPQHF,TGTGCCAGCAGTTTGGAATCCGCCGAGCGGCAGCCCCAGCATTTT
TRBV14,TRBJ1-2,-,few,CASSQDGGTRDYTF,TGTGCCAGCAGCCAAGATGGCGGGACTAGGGACTACACCTTC
TRBV2,TRBJ1-6,-,-,CASSGNLRGSPLHF,TGTGCCAGCAGTGGAAATTTGCGGGGTTCACCCCTCCACTTT